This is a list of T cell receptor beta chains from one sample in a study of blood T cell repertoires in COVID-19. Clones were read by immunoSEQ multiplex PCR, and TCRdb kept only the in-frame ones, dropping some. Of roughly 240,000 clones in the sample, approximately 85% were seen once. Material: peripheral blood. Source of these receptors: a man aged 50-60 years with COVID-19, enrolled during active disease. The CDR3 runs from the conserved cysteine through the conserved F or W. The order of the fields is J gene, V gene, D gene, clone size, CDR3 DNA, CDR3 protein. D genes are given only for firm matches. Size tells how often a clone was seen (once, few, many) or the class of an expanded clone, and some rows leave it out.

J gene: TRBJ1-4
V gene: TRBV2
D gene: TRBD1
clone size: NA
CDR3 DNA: TGTGCCAGCAGTCGGGACAGGCTAGCAACTAATGAAAAACTGTTTTTT
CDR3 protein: CASSRDRLATNEKLFF

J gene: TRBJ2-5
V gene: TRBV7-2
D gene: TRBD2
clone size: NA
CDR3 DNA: TGTGCCAGCAGCTTGGCCCCTAGCGGGGGCCAAGAGACCCAGTACTTC
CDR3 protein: CASSLAPSGGQETQYF

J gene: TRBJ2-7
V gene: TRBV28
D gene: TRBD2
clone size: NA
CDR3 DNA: TGTGCCAGCAGTCAGGGTCGGGGGGACGAGCAGTACTTC
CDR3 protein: CASSQGRGDEQYF

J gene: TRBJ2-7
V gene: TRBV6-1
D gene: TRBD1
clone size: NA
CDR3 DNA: TGTGCCAGCAGTGAGGACAGGGAGCAGTACTTC
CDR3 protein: CASSEDREQYF

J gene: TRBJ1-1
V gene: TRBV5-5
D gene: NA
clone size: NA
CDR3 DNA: TGTGCCAGCAGCTTTACAGGGTCGAACACTGAAGCTTTCTTT
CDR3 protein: CASSFTGSNTEAFF

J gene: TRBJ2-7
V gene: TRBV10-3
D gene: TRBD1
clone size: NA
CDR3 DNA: TGTGCCGTGCGACAGGGTAGCTACGAGCAGTACTTC
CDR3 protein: CAVRQGSYEQYF

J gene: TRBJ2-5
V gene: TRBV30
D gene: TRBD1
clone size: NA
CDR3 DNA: TGTGCCTGGAGTGTATCAGGGACAGTGTATGGGACCCAGTACTTC
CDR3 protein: CAWSVSGTVYGTQYF

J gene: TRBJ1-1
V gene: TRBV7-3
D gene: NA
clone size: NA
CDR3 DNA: TGTGCCAGCAGCCCCAGGGCGGGGGCGAGGACTGAAGCTTTCTTT
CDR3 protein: CASSPRAGARTEAFF

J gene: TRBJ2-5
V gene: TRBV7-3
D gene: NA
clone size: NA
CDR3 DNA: TGTGCCAGCAGCTTAAGGCCAGGTCCTATCGGGACCCAGTACTTC
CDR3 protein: CASSLRPGPIGTQYF

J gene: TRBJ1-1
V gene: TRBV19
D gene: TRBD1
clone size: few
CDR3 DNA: TGTGCCAGTACCTCGCACGGAGGGGGCAACACTGAAGCTTTCTTT
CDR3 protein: CASTSHGGGNTEAFF

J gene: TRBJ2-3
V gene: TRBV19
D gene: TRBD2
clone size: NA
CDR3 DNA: TGTGCCAGTAGTACCCCACTAGCGGGGGCCGGAGATACGCAGTATTTT
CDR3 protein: CASSTPLAGAGDTQYF

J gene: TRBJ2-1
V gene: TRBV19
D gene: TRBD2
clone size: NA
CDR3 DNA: TGTGCCAGTAGGGGAGGGAGCGGGGGGTACGATGAGCAGTTCTTC
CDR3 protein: CASRGGSGGYDEQFF

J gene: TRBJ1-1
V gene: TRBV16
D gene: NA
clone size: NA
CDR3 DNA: TGTGCCAGCAGCCCCGGTTCAGGAGCTTTCTTT
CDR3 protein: CASSPGSGAFF